These 26 T cell receptor beta chains originate from one sample sequenced in a study of T cells after yellow fever vaccination. MiXCR, applied by TCRdb to the 5' RACE reads, yields one record per CDR3 protein. The sample lists some 350,000 distinct CDR3 sequences; almost 4% were seen once. Source: PBMCs, taken 5 days after the yellow fever booster vaccination. The receptors here all came from a man in his late teens or twenties who received the YFV17D yellow fever vaccine.

In DNA form, the CDR3 reads TGCGCCAGCAGCCAAGATCTCGGCAGAACTAACTATGGCTACACCTTC. Amino acids: CASSQDLGRTNYGYTF. The rearrangement joins TRBV4-3 to TRBJ1-2; D unresolved. The CDR3 consists of 16 residues. V was cut by 0 bases and J by 0 bases, with 11 bases left in between. The germline gives CDR1 LGHNA, CDR2 YSLEER.

This clonotype has only a few counts. The chain joins TRBV5-6 to TRBJ2-7, with 8 bases aligning to TRBD2. CDR3 length: 17 amino acids. The V gene's germline CDR1 is SGHDT and CDR2 YYEEEE. With 5 bases clipped from V and 6 bases from J, the junction kept 19 bases outside the gene matches. Here the CDR3 DNA reads TGTGCCAGCAGTCCCACGCCCAGCGGGGGCCCCATTATCGAGCAGTACTTC. It is translated as CASSPTPSGGPIIEQYF.

The sample holds a few counts of this clonotype. The V and J genes are TRBV9 and TRBJ2-7, with 10 bases lining up with TRBD1. V gave up 0 bases and J gave up 2 bases; unmatched junction bases: 2. Germline values: CDR1 SGDLS, CDR2 YYNGEE. This CDR3 comprises 15 residues. The CDR3 DNA reads TGTGCCAGCAGCGTAGGGACAGGGGGTACCTACGAGCAGTACTTC. It codes for CASSVGTGGTYEQYF.

The chain uses TRBV6-6 and TRBJ2-5; 9 bases agree with TRBD1. The V and J ends lost 6 bases and 5 bases, in that order; junction bases with no gene match: 13. From germline, CDR1 is MNHNY and CDR2 SVGAGI (reference sequence). CDR3 length equals 16 residues. The CDR3 loop reads CASSPNRDRVVETQYF. CDR3 bases: TGTGCCAGCAGCCCCAACCGGGACAGGGTAGTGGAGACCCAGTACTTC.

This clonotype showed up many times. The chain recombines TRBV5-1 with TRBJ2-5; no reliable D call. This CDR3 region has 13 residues. Looked up from germline, CDR1 is SGHRS and CDR2 is YFSETQ. Trimming removed 4 bases from V and 3 bases from J, with 10 bases in between. CDR3 in amino acids: CASSHVREETQYF. The CDR3 nucleotides read TGCGCCAGCAGCCACGTGCGTGAAGAGACCCAGTACTTC.

Here the CDR3 reads CASRGDPVYGYTF. The CDR3 coding sequence is TGTGCCAGCAGAGGGGACCCGGTGTATGGCTACACCTTC. This rearrangement joins TRBV6-4 to TRBJ1-2; tentatively, D is TRBD1 (5 bases). The length of the CDR3 is 13 residues. The germline V gene has CDR1 MRHNA and CDR2 SNTAGT. Trimming removed 6 bases at V and 5 bases at J, with 13 bases between.

V gene TRBV28 combines with J gene TRBJ1-2; D may be TRBD1 (6 bases). Deletions cut 6 bases from V and 3 bases from J, with 14 bases between. The length of the CDR3 is 14 residues. Germline V gives CDR1 MDHEN, CDR2 SYDVKM. CDR3 nucleotide sequence: TGTGCCAGCAGATCCCCGGGGGGCGACTATGGCTACACCTTC. Translated: CASRSPGGDYGYTF.

This sequence joins TRBV7-2 and TRBJ1-2, with D possibly matching TRBD1 (5 bases). The V gene's germline CDR1 is SGHTA and CDR2 FQGNSA. Deletions cut 0 bases from V and 3 bases from J, with 8 bases between. The CDR3 runs 14 residues. The CDR3 region is CASSLAGRDYGYTF. The CDR3 bases are TGTGCCAGCAGCTTAGCGGGCAGGGACTATGGCTACACCTTC.

This clonotype was seen at least ten times. The rearrangement joins TRBV6-6 to TRBJ1-5; 10 bases map to TRBD1. The V gene end was trimmed by 6 bases and the J gene end by 1 base; junction bases not matched to a gene: 12. The CDR3 covers 18 residues. Looked up from germline, CDR1 is MNHNY and CDR2 is SVGAGI (reference sequence). The CDR3, as DNA: TGTGCCAGCAGCTCCGGGACAGGGGTGCCAGGGAGCAATCAGCCCCAGCATTTT. As protein: CASSSGTGVPGSNQPQHF.

On this clonotype: An end of the junction differs from the germline gene, which may be a read error. The chain couples TRBV29-1 to TRBJ1-1, with 9 bases fitting TRBD1. CDR1 is SQVTM, CDR2 ANQGSEA, per germline. The CDR3 is made up of 14 amino acids. The CDR3 DNA reads TGCAGCGTTGAGTGGGACAGGGTCCACACTGAAGCTGTCTTT. This translates into CSVEWDRVHTEAVF.

This clonotype was detected many times. The chain is built from TRBV7-9 and TRBJ1-6; no reliable D call. In germline, CDR1 is SEHNR, CDR2 FQNEAQ (reference sequence). The CDR3 length is 14 residues. V dropped 6 bases and J dropped 4 bases, with 10 bases sitting between them. The CDR3 protein is CASSSGEYNSPLHF. In DNA, the CDR3 is TGTGCCAGCAGTTCCGGCGAATATAATTCACCCCTCCACTTT. The full variable domain, in which reference TRBV7-9 and TRBJ1-6 provide the parts outside the CDR3, is DTGVSQNPRHKITKRGQNVTFRCDPISEHNRLYWYRQTLGQGPEFLTYFQNEAQLEKSRLLSDRFSAERPKGSFSTLEIQRTEQGDSAMYLCASSSGEYNSPLHFGNGTRLTVT.

The chain couples TRBV5-1 to TRBJ1-2, with 8 bases fitting TRBD1. CDR1 and CDR2 (germline): SGHRS, YFSETQ. V was clipped by 4 bases and J by 5 bases; unmatched bases: 7. The CDR3 runs to 14 residues. The CDR3 bases are TGCGCCAGCAGCCAGCTGACAGGGGAGTATGGCTACACCTTC. Its translation: CASSQLTGEYGYTF.

This clonotype has only a few counts. The rearrangement joins TRBV12-3 or TRBV12-4 to TRBJ2-7, with D perhaps matching TRBD2 (6 bases). This CDR3 is built from 15 residues. V lost 6 bases to trimming and J lost 3 bases, with 18 bases between them. CDR3 in amino acids: CASRGDVLGGYEQYF. The CDR3 DNA reads TGTGCCAGCAGGGGGGATGTTCTGGGGGGCTACGAGCAGTACTTC.

The chain employs TRBV11-2 and TRBJ2-5; D gene unclear. This CDR3 is 14 amino acids long. V shed 0 bases and J shed 1 base, with 6 bases lying between them. Per germline, CDR1 SGHAT and CDR2 FQNNGV. The CDR3 is CASSLEPGQETQYF. CDR3 coding DNA: TGTGCCAGCAGCTTAGAGCCCGGCCAAGAGACCCAGTACTTC.

This clonotype was seen a handful of times. This chain uses TRBV7-6 with TRBJ2-5; the D is unclear. V lost 1 base and J lost 4, with 16 bases in between. The CDR3 is made up of 16 amino acids. Germline lookup yields CDR1 SGHVS and CDR2 FNYEAQ. The CDR3 coding sequence is TGTGCCAGCAGCTTAGACCCCCCCACCCTCTCAGAGACCCAGTACTTC. Protein product: CASSLDPPTLSETQYF.

Only a few counts were recorded for this clonotype. The chain uses TRBV6-6 and TRBJ1-3, with D perhaps matching TRBD1 (5 bases). Germline V gene sequence: CDR1 MNHNY, CDR2 SVGAGI (reference sequence). The V end lost 6 bases, the J end lost 0 bases, and 12 bases lay between the germline ends. CDR3 length equals 15 residues. The CDR3 DNA reads TGTGCCAGCAGCCAGGGACGGCCCTCTGGAAACACCATATATTTT. As protein: CASSQGRPSGNTIYF.

This clonotype occurred a few times. The rearrangement links TRBV7-2 to TRBJ2-1; 8 bases fit TRBD2. Per the germline V gene, CDR1 is SGHTA and CDR2 is FQGNSA. The CDR3 covers 12 residues. V lost 5 bases, J lost 10 bases, and 4 bases stayed unmatched. CDR3 region: CASSPQRGEQFF. CDR3 sequence (DNA): TGTGCCAGCAGCCCCCAGCGGGGGGAGCAGTTCTTC.

This clonotype was detected only a few times. V usage is TRBV24-1 and J usage is TRBJ1-5, with 11 bases aligning to TRBD1. CDR3 length: 16 residues. The germline V gene has CDR1 KGHDR and CDR2 SFDVKD. V shed 4 bases, J shed 5 bases, and the junction held 6 bases outside the gene matches. In DNA, the CDR3 is TGTGCCACCAGTGAGACCGGACAGGGGGCCCATCAGCCCCAGCATTTT. This gives the protein CATSETGQGAHQPQHF.

V is TRBV6-5 and J is TRBJ1-1; 7 nucleotides agree with TRBD1. The junction had 12 bases not matched to a gene; V was cut back by 0 bases and J by 5 bases. Germline V gene lookup returns CDR1 MNHEY and CDR2 SVGAGI. The CDR3 contains 17 residues. The CDR3 region has the DNA TGTGCCAGCAGTTACTCGAACAGGGGAGGCAGTCGGACTGAAGCTTTCTTT. This codes for CASSYSNRGGSRTEAFF.

This clonotype was counted only a few times. The V and J genes are TRBV7-3 and TRBJ1-1, with D hard to call. The CDR3 is made up of 13 amino acids. V was pared by 8 bases and J by 5 bases, with 15 bases between. CDR1 and CDR2 (germline): SGHTA, FQGTGA. The CDR3 DNA reads as TGTGCCAGCCGGAGGGAAAGAAAAACTGAAGCTTTCTTT. Encoded protein: CASRRERKTEAFF.

The chain carries TRBV10-3 and TRBJ1-1, with 11 bases lining up with TRBD1. Trimming at V came to 3 bases and at J to 7 bases, leaving 4 bases not matched to a gene. Germline CDR1 ENHRY, CDR2 SYGVKD. The CDR3 extends over 14 amino acids. The CDR3 protein is CAISDGQGADEAFF. CDR3 in DNA: TGTGCCATCAGTGATGGACAGGGGGCTGATGAAGCTTTCTTT.

The chain carries TRBV7-2 and TRBJ2-5; no definite D call. The CDR3 is made up of 14 amino acids. Germline V gives CDR1 SGHTA, CDR2 FQGNSA. Trimming cost V 1 base and J 1 base, with 7 bases left between them. CDR3 coding DNA: TGTGCCAGCAGCTTAGTGCCAGTCCAAGAGACCCAGTACTTC. This sequence encodes CASSLVPVQETQYF.

The chain combines TRBV6-2 or TRBV6-3 with TRBJ2-7; D ambiguous. Trimming stripped 4 bases from V and 4 bases from J, with 8 bases between. The V gene's germline CDR1 is MNHEY and CDR2 SVGEGT. This CDR3 has 12 residues. The CDR3 sequence: CASSSYYYEQYV. The CDR3 DNA sequence: TGTGCCAGCAGTTCCTATTATTACGAGCAGTACGTC.

This clonotype was recorded a few times. This sequence joins TRBV20-1 and TRBJ1-2, with 8 bases matching TRBD1. This CDR3 comprises 15 residues. Losses at the gene ends were 5 bases for V and 6 bases for J; bases not matched to a gene: 14. Germline-derived CDR1 and CDR2 are DFQATT and SNEGSKA (reference sequence). The CDR3 DNA follows: TGCAGTGCTCCCGGCATTGGACAGGGAAAAAATGGCTACACCTTC. Amino acid sequence: CSAPGIGQGKNGYTF.

CDR3 coding DNA: TGTGCCAGCAGTGACTCACTAGCGGGGGGGCATGAGCAGTTCTTC. It is translated as CASSDSLAGGHEQFF. The chain links TRBV6-4 to TRBJ2-1, with TRBD2 identical over 13 bases. With 0 bases clipped from V and 8 bases from J, the junction kept 1 base outside the gene matches. The CDR3 sequence is 15 residues long. Germline loops: CDR1 MRHNA, CDR2 SNTAGT.

This clonotype was observed a few times. V usage is TRBV7-9 and J usage is TRBJ2-5, with D tentatively TRBD1 (6 bases). CDR3 size: 18 residues. V was clipped by 5 bases and J by 5 bases, with 27 bases between them. Germline CDR1 SEHNR, CDR2 FQNEAQ (reference sequence). The CDR3 spells CASSPRPLKSGEWETQYF. CDR3 nucleotide sequence: TGTGCCAGCAGCCCTCGTCCGCTCAAGTCAGGGGAATGGGAGACCCAGTACTTC.